The text below deals with one T cell receptor beta chain. Its antigen is as yet unknown. The junction and the germline gene differ at one end; a read error may be behind it. The CDR3 consists of 14 residues. Germline V gives CDR1 SGDLS, CDR2 YYNGEE. A minimum of 5.5 micrograms of total RNA was extracted per sample. This entry belongs to a study of blood T cells in healthy people across ages. Overall study: Roughly one uniquely barcoded beta molecule per two T cells was captured. Study-level results: Bulk PBMC profiling left naive and antigen-experienced comparisons inconclusive.

Combining a sample-barcoded 5' primer with a J-beta primer mix, a second PCR ran for roughly 6 to 12 cycles. TCRdb re-called the 5' RACE reads through MiXCR, storing one row per CDR3 protein. The table includes over 700,000 distinct CDR3 sequences, around 25% detected once. This sample was also put to use in a study of T cells of mothers and their children. That study adds: Thymic selection, a shaping force on TCR recombination output, acts similarly in related and unrelated pairs.

The clonotype was recovered from a boy aged 5-17 years in good health. Sequencing was done on a sample of blood. The V and J genes are TRBV9 and TRBJ1-2; D unresolved. In nucleotides, the CDR3 is TGTGCCAGCAGCGTTGGTGGGGTAGTCGGTGGCCACACCTTC. It codes for CASSVGGVVGGHTF.